A single sample is the source of the 21 T cell receptor beta chains below, sequenced in a study of OX40 agonist ivuxolimab in advanced cancers. TCRdb's table, derived via immunoSEQ multiplex PCR, lists solely in-frame clones and lacks some. Among over 70,000 clones listed, 85% to 90% were seen once. This material consisted of CD4+ or CD8+ T cells sorted from blood, taken in a trial of the OX40 agonist ivuxolimab. These receptors came from an adult with an advanced solid tumor such as melanoma, head and neck, liver or kidney cancer.

Written as DNA, the CDR3 is TGTGCCAGCAGTGAAAATCAGCCCCAGCATTTT. It encodes CASSENQPQHF. V gene TRBV6-4 combines with J gene TRBJ1-5, with unresolved D. The V and J ends lost 3 bases and 4 bases respectively, with 1 base between them. Germline V gene sequence: CDR1 MRHNA, CDR2 SNTAGT. The CDR3 loop spans 11 amino acids.

This chain uses TRBV10-2 with TRBJ1-4; D gene uncertain. Trimming pared 0 bases from V and 8 bases from J, leaving 13 bases between. The length of the CDR3 is 15 residues. From germline, CDR1 is WSHSY and CDR2 SAAADI. The CDR3 is CASSESWITSEKLFF. DNA for the CDR3: TGCGCCAGCAGTGAGTCTTGGATAACCTCAGAAAAACTGTTTTTT.

The chain combines TRBV5-1 with TRBJ2-1, with 11 bases lining up with TRBD2. V shed 4 bases and J 0 bases; nucleotides not matched to a gene: 6. The germline gives CDR1 SGHRS, CDR2 YFSETQ. The CDR3 spans 17 residues. For the CDR3, the DNA is TGCGCCAGCAGCCCTGGACTAGCGGGTAGCTCCTACAATGAGCAGTTCTTC. It codes for CASSPGLAGSSYNEQFF.

The chain has TRBV7-8 and TRBJ2-7; D possibly corresponds to TRBD1 (6 bases). The CDR3 has 14 residues. Per germline, CDR1 SGHVS and CDR2 FQNEAQ. The germline V and J ends were trimmed by 3 bases and 2 bases, with 11 bases remaining between them. The chain's CDR3 is CASSLGTIAYEQYF. DNA for the CDR3: TGTGCCAGCAGCTTGGGGACAATAGCCTACGAGCAGTACTTC.

The gene calls are TRBV6-6 and TRBJ2-3, with D maybe TRBD2 (5 bases). Germline CDR1 and CDR2: MNHNY and SVGAGI (reference sequence). CDR3 length equals 14 residues. V was trimmed by 4 bases and J by 5 bases, leaving 13 bases between them. The CDR3 region has the DNA TGTGCCAGCAGTTCAGTTACTAGTGGAGATACGCAGTATTTT. Translated, it gives CASSSVTSGDTQYF.

This clone has just one count. The chain couples TRBV14 to TRBJ2-2, with TRBD2 identical over 9 bases. Germline V gives CDR1 SGHDN, CDR2 FVKESK. This CDR3 comprises 15 residues. The V and J ends lost 4 bases and 4 bases, in that order; junction bases with no gene match: 4. DNA for the CDR3: TGTGCCAGCAGCCCGCGGGGGGGCTCCACCGGGGAGCTGTTTTTT. Its translation: CASSPRGGSTGELFF.

The chain employs TRBV21-1 and TRBJ1-4; no check of the table's D call, TRBD1, against the DNA was made. TRBV21-1 corresponds to a pseudogene. The CDR3 spans 16 residues. CDR3 nucleotides: TGTGCCAGCAGCAAAGGGACGACAGGGGAAAATGAAAAACTGTTTTTT. Its protein product is CASSKGTTGENEKLFF.

V and J are TRBV11-1 and TRBJ1-4; D is unclear. The CDR3 is 14 amino acids. Germline V gives CDR1 SGHAT, CDR2 FQDESV (reference sequence). V lost 1 base, J lost 10 bases, and 13 bases lay in between. The CDR3 nucleotides read TGTGCCAGCAGCTTAGATCAGCGTCTGGGAAAACTGTTTTTT. Translated: CASSLDQRLGKLFF.

The chain has TRBV7-3 and TRBJ2-1, with D hard to call. Germline V gene sequence: CDR1 SGHTA, CDR2 FQGTGA. V lost 4 bases, J lost 7 bases, and 5 bases lay in between. The CDR3 spans 11 residues. The CDR3: CASSSSNEQFF. In nucleotides, the CDR3 is TGTGCCAGCAGCTCCTCGAATGAGCAGTTCTTC.

V usage is TRBV6-5 and J usage is TRBJ1-3; a possible D gene is TRBD1 (6 bases). Trimming pared 4 bases from V and 0 bases from J, leaving 10 bases between. CDR3 length: 15 residues. Germline V lookup: CDR1 MNHEY, CDR2 SVGAGI. Here the CDR3 reads CASSSTGLSGNTIYF. CDR3 sequence (DNA): TGTGCCAGCAGTTCGACAGGACTCTCTGGAAACACCATATATTTT.

Comment on this clone: The same CDR3 arises from other DNA sequences in this sample as well. The chain joins TRBV19 to TRBJ1-1; D is perhaps TRBD1 (5 bases). V gave up 5 bases and J gave up 2 bases, with 9 bases separating them. Per the germline V gene, CDR1 is LNHDA and CDR2 is SQIVND (reference sequence). The CDR3 is made up of 13 amino acids. CDR3 amino acids: CASSPRVNTEAFF. In DNA form, the CDR3 reads TGTGCCAGTAGTCCCAGGGTAAACACTGAAGCTTTCTTT.

This clone was recorded only once. The chain couples TRBV6-1 to TRBJ2-7; D gene ambiguous. The CDR3 has 12 residues. Trimming left V 2 bases short and J 7 bases short, with 9 bases between. Germline CDR1 is MNHNS and CDR2 is SASEGT. CDR3 in DNA: TGTGCCAGCAGTGAAAGCTGGGGAGAGCAGTACTTC. It specifies CASSESWGEQYF.

The chain couples TRBV5-4 to TRBJ1-3; D is possibly TRBD1 (5 bases). V was cut by 4 bases and J by 2 bases, with 13 bases left in between. Germline V gives CDR1 SGHNT, CDR2 YYREEE (reference sequence). The CDR3 is 15 amino acids. The CDR3 region has the DNA TGTGCCAGCAGCGCGGACATTCGCGCTGGAAACACCATATATTTT. This codes for CASSADIRAGNTIYF. The complete variable domain, with remaining parts taken from reference TRBV5-4 and TRBJ1-3, reads ETGVTQSPTHLIKTRGQQVTLRCSSQSGHNTVSWYQQALGQGPQFIFQYYREEENGRGNFPPRFSGLQFPNYSSELNVNALELDDSALYLCASSADIRAGNTIYFGEGSWLTVV.

There are a few counts of this clone. The chain links TRBV5-1 to TRBJ2-1; 7 bases map to TRBD1. V lost 4 bases and J lost 8; bases outside the gene matches: 15. The CDR3 loop spans 16 amino acids. The germline V gene has CDR1 SGHRS and CDR2 YFSETQ. The CDR3 is CASSTGPGQLFHEQFF. Here the CDR3 DNA reads TGCGCCAGCAGCACGGGTCCGGGACAGCTTTTTCATGAGCAGTTCTTC. Filled out from reference TRBV5-1 and TRBJ2-1, the complete variable domain reads KAGVTQTPRYLIKTRGQQVTLSCSPISGHRSVSWYQQTPGQGLQFLFEYFSETQRNKGNFPGRFSGRQFSNSRSEMNVSTLELGDSALYLCASSTGPGQLFHEQFFGPGTRLTVL.

With regard to this clone: One end of the junction fails to match germline, which may point to a read error. This chain uses TRBV5-1 with TRBJ2-1; either TRBD1 or TRBD2 may fit D (5 bases each). The CDR3 is 15 amino acids. Germline-derived CDR1 and CDR2 are SGHRS and YFSETQ. The CDR3 reads CASSSGANPFHEQFF. CDR3 coding DNA: TGTGCCAGCAGCTCCGGGGCTAACCCATTCCATGAGCAGTTCTTC. The variable domain in full, completed from reference TRBV5-1 and TRBJ2-1, reads KAGVTQTPRYLIKTRGQQVTLSCSPISGHRSVSWYQQTPGQGLQFLFEYFSETQRNKGNFPGRFSGRQFSNSRSEMNVSTLELGDSALYLCASSSGANPFHEQFFGPGTRLTVL.

This sequence joins TRBV19 and TRBJ1-1, with 10 bases lining up with TRBD1. V shed 1 base, J shed 1 base, and the junction held 6 bases outside the gene matches. Germline V gene data show CDR1 as LNHDA and CDR2 as SQIVND (reference sequence). The length of the CDR3 is 17 residues. This CDR3 reads CASSIGRQGARNTEAFF. The CDR3 nucleotides are TGTGCCAGTAGTATAGGACGACAGGGGGCGAGGAACACTGAAGCTTTCTTT. The entire variable domain, with the rest obtained from reference TRBV19 and TRBJ1-1, is as follows: DGGITQSPKYLFRKEGQNVTLSCEQNLNHDAMYWYRQDPGQGLRLIYYSQIVNDFQKGDIAEGYSVSREKKESFPLTVTSAQKNPTAFYLCASSIGRQGARNTEAFFGQGTRLTVV.

The chain employs TRBV29-1 and TRBJ2-5, with D uncertain. Trimming took off 4 bases at V and 4 bases at J, with 13 bases between the two ends. This CDR3 has 13 amino acids. In germline, CDR1 is SQVTM, CDR2 ANQGSEA. The CDR3 is CSVGHTPAETQYF. The CDR3 coding sequence is TGCAGCGTTGGGCATACACCGGCAGAGACCCAGTACTTC.

The rearrangement uses TRBV21-1 and TRBJ2-7; TRBD1 was called by the table and not checked on the DNA. TRBV21-1 is a recognized pseudogene. This CDR3 has 15 residues. The CDR3 DNA reads as TGTGCCAGCAGCGAACGGGACAGGGTAAGCTACGAGCAGTACTTC. It yields the protein CASSERDRVSYEQYF.

The chain couples TRBV14 to TRBJ1-1, with D perhaps TRBD1 (5 bases). V dropped 4 bases and J dropped 8 bases, with 14 bases sitting between them. The CDR3 consists of 13 residues. Germline CDR1 and CDR2: SGHDN and FVKESK. CDR3 in DNA: TGTGCCAGCAGCCGCCGACCTGAGGGGGAAGCTTTCTTT. This gives the protein CASSRRPEGEAFF.

The chain couples TRBV10-3 to TRBJ2-1; unclear D gene. Per the germline V gene, CDR1 is ENHRY and CDR2 is SYGVKD. The CDR3 has 15 residues. The V end was cut by 2 bases, the J end by 6 bases, with 14 bases between. In DNA, the CDR3 is TGTGCCATCAGTGAGACCCCCGGGCTGAGCAATGAGCAGTTCTTC. Its protein product is CAISETPGLSNEQFF.

The chain recombines TRBV19 with TRBJ1-2; no reliable D call. V lost 10 bases, J lost 2 bases, and 11 bases lay in between. Germline V gives CDR1 LNHDA, CDR2 SQIVND (reference sequence). The CDR3 has 12 residues. DNA of the CDR3: TGTGCCATCACGTGGGGAAACTATGGCTACACCTTC. Translated: CAITWGNYGYTF.